This T cell receptor beta chain was sequenced during a study of T-cell memory formation after mild COVID-19 (dated by TCRdb to the early 2020s). Regarding the complete study: TCR sequence clusters from the two donors were largely donor specific. Two young, previously healthy adult volunteers made up the cohort, one male and one female. Longitudinal TCRalpha and TCRbeta repertoire sequencing tracked T-cell clones expanding and contracting after mild COVID-19 in two donors.

V was cut back by 1 base and J by 0 bases, leaving a gap of 10 bases between them. The CDR3, cysteine through phenylalanine, is 15 amino acids long. Only the CDR3 DNA is retained, 45 bases long and in frame from the first base. Per the germline V gene (reference sequence), DFQATT is the CDR1 and SNEGSKA is the CDR2. Ficoll-Paque density gradient centrifugation was used to isolate PBMCs. Sequenced on an Illumina NovaSeq 6000. TCRalpha and TCRbeta cDNA libraries were constructed by 5'RACE with constant-segment primers, with sample barcodes and unique molecular identifiers being introduced. Trizol reagent was used to extract RNA from every sample. Amplification of the libraries took two PCR steps, and the second step added a second sample barcode plus Illumina TruSeq adapters. Sequencing of the libraries was done on an Illumina NovaSeq, producing 2 x 150 bp paired-end reads. For the original study's pipeline: Reads were demultiplexed and collapsed into UMI-guided consensus sequences with migec v1.2.7. With mixcr v2.1.11, UMI consensuses were aligned to TRA and TRB V and J templates and assembled into clonotypes. Expanded or contracted clonotypes were those called significant by both edgeR and NoisET, with noise models trained on biological replicates. For edgeR calls, the cutoffs were a false discovery rate-adjusted p below 0.01 and a log2 fold-change threshold of 1. As an exploratory analysis of dynamics, PCA with hierarchical clustering was applied to max-normalized trajectories of the 1000 most abundant clonotypes. Each responding clone was given a CD4 or CD8 phenotype based on the CD4+ and CD8+ repertoires, which had been sequenced separately. The public reads were run again by TCRdb, first through fastp at Q25 and then through MiXCR, and only productive beta chains were kept. Rows matching on CDR3 protein sequence are summarized as one entry with the most common DNA and genes. The V and J calls come from TCRdb's annotation, not from the publication. This sample lists 400,000 to 550,000 distinct CDR3 sequences; 20% to 30% were detected once. Around 12% of the sample is taken by the ten largest.

This clonotype was observed a handful of times. Its antigen is unknown. Per-base qualities were not stored, and no clone one base away is much larger. Study-wide conclusions, independent of this receptor: The study included only a couple of mild cases, and larger cohorts that include severe cases with pre-infection samples were judged to be necessary. The detection of some responding clones in pre-infection memory suggests that pre-existing cross-reactive memory T cells joined the SARS-CoV-2 response. Contracting CD4+ clones appeared mostly in the CM and EM memory subsets, whereas CD8+ clones were enriched in EMRA. Whether the second-wave clones peaking on day 37 were SARS-CoV-2 specific was not confirmed. Clones contracting from day 15 to 85 had balanced CD4/CD8 phenotypes, while a second wave expanding from day 15 to 37 was biased towards CD4+.

This chain joins TRBV20-1 to TRBJ1-3; the D gene cannot be named for sure. Sequencing was performed on PBMCs or a T cell subset sorted from them (not recorded which). This clonotype was sampled from an adult woman who had mild COVID-19 (a few samples of this study predate the infection). The sample titles of this study are shuffled in the database, so cell type and time point are left out; the donor was told from shared clones. The CDR3 is CSARVSGSSGNTIYF. The DNA sequence follows: TGCAGTGCTAGAGTGTCAGGTAGCTCTGGAAACACCATATATTTT.